Following are 28 T cell receptor beta chains from one sample sequenced in a study of blood T cell repertoires in COVID-19. Profiling relied on immunoSEQ multiplex PCR, and the TCRdb table lists in-frame clones only, not all of them. The sample has roughly 250,000 clones, roughly 88% seen once. The sample taken for sequencing was peripheral blood. These TCRs come from a middle-aged woman who had recovered from COVID-19.

The CDR3 is CASSLMFGTGGLGGYTF. In nucleotides, the CDR3 is TGTGCCAGCAGTTTAATGTTCGGGACAGGGGGCCTTGGGGGCTACACCTTC. The chain is built from TRBV28 and TRBJ1-2; 12 bases agree with TRBD1. V was clipped by 2 bases and J by 8 bases; unmatched bases: 12. This CDR3 is built from 17 residues. Germline V CDR1 and CDR2: MDHEN, SYDVKM.

The chain has TRBV4-3 and TRBJ1-6; D might be TRBD1 (5 bases). This CDR3 has 16 amino acids. CDR1 is LGHNA, CDR2 YSLEER, per germline. Trimming left V 4 bases short and J 8 bases short, with 18 bases between. CDR3 residues: CASSRSMGGLDSPLHF. CDR3 nucleotides: TGCGCCAGCAGCCGGTCTATGGGGGGTTTGGATTCACCCCTCCACTTT.

This rearrangement joins TRBV6-5 to TRBJ2-3; D gene ambiguous. Germline V gives CDR1 MNHEY, CDR2 SVGAGI. This CDR3 spans 15 amino acids. V lost 0 bases and J 4 bases, leaving 11 bases between the germline ends. Here the CDR3 reads CASSYSSPPADTQYF. The CDR3 region has the DNA TGTGCCAGCAGTTACTCATCCCCGCCGGCAGATACGCAGTATTTT.

The CDR3 DNA sequence: TGTGCCAGCTCACCAGAGCAGGCCCGCACTGGAAACACCATATATTTT. Translating gives CASSPEQARTGNTIYF. The chain uses TRBV18 and TRBJ1-3; D not certain. Trimming cost V 2 bases and J 2 bases, with 13 bases left between them. Germline CDR1 is KGHSH and CDR2 is LQKENI. The CDR3 contains 16 residues.

This sequence joins TRBV13 and TRBJ1-2, with D unresolved. Germline values: CDR1 PRHDT, CDR2 FYEKMQ (reference sequence). The CDR3 runs 12 residues. With 10 bases removed from V and 8 bases from J, the gap between germline ends came to 17 bases. The CDR3 nucleotides are TGTGCCAAACGAGGAGGGATAAGCGGCTACACCTTC. Its protein is CAKRGGISGYTF.

The chain couples TRBV9 to TRBJ2-7, with a weak D call TRBD1 (8 bases). CDR3 length: 16 residues. V lost 0 bases and J 4 bases, leaving 17 bases between the germline ends. Germline V gene lookup returns CDR1 SGDLS and CDR2 YYNGEE. The CDR3 is CASSVEGGTGRYEQYF. The CDR3 region has the DNA TGTGCCAGCAGCGTAGAGGGGGGGACAGGACGGTACGAGCAGTACTTC. Full variable domain (remainder filled in from reference TRBV9 and TRBJ2-7): DSGVTQTPKHLITATGQRVTLRCSPRSGDLSVYWYQQSLDQGLQFLIQYYNGEERAKGNILERFSAQQFPDLHSELNLSSLELGDSALYFCASSVEGGTGRYEQYFGPGTRLTVT.

The rearrangement joins TRBV6-5 to TRBJ2-1; possibly TRBD2 for D (5 bases). The germline V and J ends were trimmed by 5 bases and 6 bases, with 11 bases remaining between them. The CDR3 covers 13 residues. Per germline, CDR1 MNHEY and CDR2 SVGAGI. The CDR3 DNA reads as TGTGCCAGCAGTCTAGGAGGACGCAATGAGCAGTTCTTC. Encoded protein: CASSLGGRNEQFF.

The gene calls are TRBV6-5 and TRBJ2-6; D is perhaps TRBD1 (5 bases). There are 14 residues in the CDR3. Per the germline V gene, CDR1 is MNHEY and CDR2 is SVGAGI. V shed 6 bases and J shed 6 bases, with 12 bases lying between them. CDR3 sequence: CASRPTGQANVLTF. In DNA, the CDR3 is TGTGCCAGCAGGCCAACAGGACAGGCCAACGTCCTGACTTTC.

V gene TRBV6-5 combines with J gene TRBJ2-1; TRBD2 matches at 7 bases. The V gene end was trimmed by 6 bases and the J gene end by 7 bases; junction bases not matched to a gene: 9. Germline CDR1 and CDR2: MNHEY and SVGAGI. The CDR3 spans 14 residues. The CDR3 nucleotides are TGTGCCAGCAGCCCCGGGGAGGGGTGGAATGAGCAGTTCTTC. As protein: CASSPGEGWNEQFF.

V and J are TRBV6-5 and TRBJ1-2; TRBD1 matches 9 bases. V trimming: 6 bases; J trimming: 1 base; junction bases outside the gene matches: 6. CDR1 MNHEY and CDR2 SVGAGI come from the germline V gene. CDR3 length: 15 amino acids. CDR3 coding DNA: TGTGCCAGCAGGGGGACAGGGATGGGTAACTATGGCTACACCTTC. This codes for CASRGTGMGNYGYTF.

The table lists this clone with a few counts. The V call is TRBV5-1, the J call TRBJ1-4; D is undetermined. Per germline, CDR1 SGHRS and CDR2 YFSETQ. CDR3 length equals 15 residues. With 0 bases removed from V and 0 bases from J, the gap between germline ends came to 6 bases. The CDR3 coding sequence is TGCGCCAGCAGCTTGGGGTCGGCAACTAATGAAAAACTGTTTTTT. This translates into CASSLGSATNEKLFF. The variable domain in full, with the rest retrieved from reference TRBV5-1 and TRBJ1-4, is KAGVTQTPRYLIKTRGQQVTLSCSPISGHRSVSWYQQTPGQGLQFLFEYFSETQRNKGNFPGRFSGRQFSNSRSEMNVSTLELGDSALYLCASSLGSATNEKLFFGSGTQLSVL.

A single count supports this clone. The chain has TRBV19 and TRBJ2-5; D is unclear. Trimming took 3 bases from V and 5 from J, leaving 10 bases between them. Germline CDR1 is LNHDA and CDR2 is SQIVND (reference sequence). The CDR3 covers 13 residues. The CDR3 DNA sequence: TGTGCCAGTAGTATTAGGCCCAGGGAGACCCAGTACTTC. Encoded protein: CASSIRPRETQYF.

This chain uses TRBV15 with TRBJ2-1, with 10 bases aligning to TRBD2. Germline trimming cut 0 bases from V and 4 bases from J; bases unmatched to any gene: 9. The CDR3 has 18 residues. Germline CDR1 LNHNV, CDR2 YYDKDF (reference sequence). The CDR3 DNA sequence: TGTGCCACCAGCAGAGATCAGCCTAGCGGGGGAATGTACAATGAGCAGTTCTTC. It translates to CATSRDQPSGGMYNEQFF.

This chain links TRBV11-2 with TRBJ2-5; TRBD2 matches at 8 bases. The CDR3 has 14 amino acids. The ends lost 9 bases at V and 0 bases at J; junction bases unmatched: 6. Per germline, CDR1 SGHAT and CDR2 FQNNGV. As DNA, the CDR3 is TGTGCCAGTTTAGCGGGGCCGTACCAAGAGACCCAGTACTTC. Protein: CASLAGPYQETQYF. The full variable domain, its missing parts supplied by reference TRBV11-2 and TRBJ2-5, is EAGVAQSPRYKIIEKRQSVAFWCNPISGHATLYWYQQILGQGPKLLIQFQNNGVVDDSQLPKDRFSAERLKGVDSTLKIQPAKLEDSAVYLCASLAGPYQETQYFGPGTRLLVL.

The chain carries TRBV5-1 and TRBJ2-1; D is perhaps TRBD1 (7 bases). Germline loops: CDR1 SGHRS, CDR2 YFSETQ. Trimming removed 3 bases from V and 9 bases from J, with 16 bases in between. This CDR3 region has 14 residues. CDR3: CASSWGDSLSEQFF. The CDR3, as DNA: TGCGCCAGCAGCTGGGGGGACAGTTTGAGTGAGCAGTTCTTC.

The chain carries TRBV1 and TRBJ1-4. TRBV1 corresponds to a pseudogene. The CDR3 contains 15 residues. The CDR3 reads CTSSQEGVFNEKLFF. The CDR3 DNA reads as TGCACCAGCAGCCAGGAAGGAGTGTTTAATGAAAAACTGTTTTTT.

The chain couples TRBV6-6 to TRBJ2-2; 8 nucleotides align to TRBD2. The trim removed 8 bases at V and 6 bases at J, leaving 14 bases unmatched. The length of the CDR3 is 16 residues. Per the germline V gene, CDR1 is MNHNY and CDR2 is SVGAGI (reference sequence). This chain's CDR3 is CASRSLGSGISGELFF. The DNA of the CDR3 is TGTGCCAGCCGTTCTTTGGGTAGCGGGATATCCGGGGAGCTGTTTTTT.

This clone was seen a handful of times. V is TRBV3-1 (or the pseudogene TRBV3-2) and J is TRBJ1-1; TRBD1 matches 8 bases. Germline V lookup: CDR1 LGHDT, CDR2 YNNKEL (reference sequence). The J segment lost 5 bases and the V segment lost 3 bases, leaving 2 bases of the junction unmatched. The CDR3 spans 13 residues. CDR3 residues: CASSHRQGTEAFF. In nucleotides, the CDR3 is TGTGCCAGCAGCCATCGACAGGGGACTGAAGCTTTCTTT.

As concerns this clone: A read error may account for a junction end that differs from germline. The chain uses TRBV7-7 and TRBJ2-1, with 10 positions matching TRBD2. The CDR3 runs 15 residues. Looked up from germline, CDR1 is SSHAT and CDR2 is FNYEAQ (reference sequence). The CDR3 is CASSLVAGGNNEQFF. CDR3 sequence (DNA): TGTGCTAGCAGCTTAGTAGCGGGAGGTAACAATGAGCAGTTCTTC.

The chain has TRBV18 and TRBJ1-5; TRBD1 matches 7 bases. The CDR3 runs 15 residues. In germline, CDR1 is KGHSH, CDR2 LQKENI. V dropped 3 bases and J dropped 3; count of bases not matched to a gene: 5. This CDR3 reads CASSPQTGTNQPQHF. The CDR3 DNA reads TGTGCCAGCTCACCTCAGACAGGGACCAATCAGCCCCAGCATTTT.

The chain employs TRBV11-3 and TRBJ1-1; D remains unclear. Deletions cut 5 bases from V and 3 bases from J, with 16 bases between. This CDR3 is built from 15 residues. Looked up from germline, CDR1 is SGHNT and CDR2 is YENEEA. This CDR3 reads CASSLISVGDTEAFF. CDR3 bases: TGTGCCAGCAGCCTCATTTCCGTCGGAGACACTGAAGCTTTCTTT.

The chain uses TRBV28 and TRBJ2-1, with 11 bases aligning to TRBD2. This CDR3 comprises 17 residues. CDR1 and CDR2 (germline): MDHEN, SYDVKM. Trimming removed 3 bases from V and 6 bases from J; junction bases left unmatched: 10. CDR3 sequence (DNA): TGTGCCAGCAGTTTGGGATCGCGACTAGCGGGGCTCAATGAGCAGTTCTTC. It encodes CASSLGSRLAGLNEQFF.

The chain is built from TRBV6-6 and TRBJ2-1; 7 bases line up with TRBD2. J was trimmed by 5 bases and V by 6 bases; bases with no gene match: 13. The germline gives CDR1 MNHNY, CDR2 SVGAGI (reference sequence). The CDR3 is made up of 16 amino acids. The CDR3 DNA reads as TGTGCCAGCAGAGAGGATGGGAGGGGTAGGGACAATGAGCAGTTCTTC. It codes for CASREDGRGRDNEQFF.

V is TRBV28 and J is TRBJ2-3; D gene ambiguous. The CDR3 has 16 residues. V was clipped by 5 bases and J by 1 base, with 16 bases between them. Germline V gene sequence: CDR1 MDHEN, CDR2 SYDVKM. The CDR3 loop reads CASSNPQMFGTDTQYF. The CDR3 DNA is TGTGCCAGCAGTAACCCGCAGATGTTTGGCACAGATACGCAGTATTTT.

V gene TRBV30 combines with J gene TRBJ2-3; 7 bases are a match to TRBD1. Germline V gene lookup returns CDR1 GTSNPN and CDR2 SVGIG (reference sequence). With V trimmed by 1 base and J by 3 bases, 4 bases remained unmatched. There are 14 residues in the CDR3. CDR3 amino acids: CAWSEGTATDTQYF. The CDR3 DNA reads as TGTGCCTGGAGTGAGGGGACAGCTACAGATACGCAGTATTTT.

The chain has TRBV19 and TRBJ1-3, with D perhaps matching TRBD1 (6 bases). This CDR3 has 18 amino acids. Germline V gene data show CDR1 as LNHDA and CDR2 as SQIVND (reference sequence). The ends were cut back, 3 bases at V and 0 bases at J, with 18 bases in the middle. The CDR3 DNA reads TGTGCCAGTAGTATTCAGCCCTTGGGGGCTGCCTCTGGAAACACCATATATTTT. It codes for CASSIQPLGAASGNTIYF.

This clone was found once. V gene TRBV21-1 combines with J gene TRBJ2-7; TRBD2, the table's D call, lacks a check against the DNA. TRBV21-1 is noted as a pseudogene. The CDR3 has 16 residues. As DNA, the CDR3 is TGTGCCAGGCCTCTAGCGGGAGATCCAACGGACTACGAGCAGTACTTC. Protein sequence: CARPLAGDPTDYEQYF.

This chain uses TRBV30 with TRBJ2-3; TRBD2 agrees at 8 bases. Per the germline V gene, CDR1 is GTSNPN and CDR2 is SVGIG (reference sequence). After removal of 0 bases from V and 6 bases from J, the junction contained 5 bases not matched to a gene. The CDR3 loop spans 14 amino acids. CDR3 in amino acids: CAWSVGGDGDTQYF. The CDR3 DNA reads TGTGCCTGGAGTGTCGGGGGGGATGGGGATACGCAGTATTTT.